A single sample gave rise to the 3 T cell receptor beta chains below, sequenced in a study of regulatory T cells. Amplification used 52 TRBV primers and 13 TRBJ primers. Generated by immunoSEQ multiplex PCR, the TCRdb table keeps only in-frame clones and is missing some. This sample has fewer than 20,000 clones, with approximately 80% found just once. Study results and caveats: In CD3G-deficient patients, conventional CD4+ T cells were enriched for hydrophobic CDR3 residues at positions 6 and 7.

No antigen is known for these receptors. Input material: conventional CD4+ T cells sorted from blood. Every receptor here comes from a person aged 25 to 39 with CD3G deficiency.

This clone showed up just a few times. This chain connects TRBV6-6 to TRBJ1-4; D gene uncertain. The V gene's germline CDR1 is MNHNY and CDR2 SVGAGI (reference sequence). Trimming cost V 2 bases and J 6 bases, with 10 bases left between them. This CDR3 comprises 14 residues. The CDR3 coding sequence is TGTGCCAGCAGTTACAGAGCCCCTTATGAAAAACTGTTTTTT. This sequence encodes CASSYRAPYEKLFF.

This chain joins TRBV28 and TRBJ2-7, with D perhaps matching TRBD1 (5 bases). The CDR3 is 18 residues long. V lost 1 base, J lost 2 bases, and 21 bases lay in between. Per the germline V gene, CDR1 is MDHEN and CDR2 is SYDVKM. CDR3 coding DNA: TGTGCCAGCAGTTTATATACCCAGGGCTATCTCGGTACCTACGAGCAGTACTTC. This codes for CASSLYTQGYLGTYEQYF.

This sequence joins TRBV28 and TRBJ1-4; 9 nucleotides line up with TRBD1. The CDR3 consists of 18 residues. Germline loops: CDR1 MDHEN, CDR2 SYDVKM. Germline trimming cut 3 bases from V and 7 bases from J; bases unmatched to any gene: 15. The CDR3 coding sequence is TGTGCCAGCAGTTTGGCGCCGGGACAGGGTGCGCGTGGTGAAAAACTGTTTTTT. This encodes CASSLAPGQGARGEKLFF.